Below are 10 T cell receptor beta chains sequenced from a single sample in a study of CD8 T cells in Susac syndrome. Random hexamers were used to reverse transcribe the RNA input (roughly 0.5 to 1 ug). TCRdb processed the immunoSEQ multiplex PCR reads anew with MiXCR; each CDR3 protein has one entry. The sample includes approximately 120,000 distinct CDR3 sequences, 85% to 95% of them seen just once. The sequencing input was CD8+ T cells from PBMCs. These receptors were collected from a human donor in good health.

This clonotype was seen a handful of times. The gene calls are TRBV19 and TRBJ2-5; TRBD2 matches at 9 bases. The CDR3 loop spans 14 amino acids. Looked up from germline, CDR1 is LNHDA and CDR2 is SQIVND (reference sequence). V was pared by 6 bases and J by 12 bases, with 14 bases of the junction left unmatched. In DNA form, the CDR3 reads TGTGCCAGTAGCCTCCGGGGTAGCGGGGGTGAGAAGTACTTC. Its translation: CASSLRGSGGEKYF. Looking up the rest from reference TRBV19 and TRBJ2-5 gives the full variable domain: DGGITQSPKYLFRKEGQNVTLSCEQNLNHDAMYWYRQDPGQGLRLIYYSQIVNDFQKGDIAEGYSVSREKKESFPLTVTSAQKNPTAFYLCASSLRGSGGEKYFGPGTRLLVL.

The chain employs TRBV13 and TRBJ2-7; no clear D. The CDR3 is 11 amino acids. CDR1 is PRHDT, CDR2 FYEKMQ, per germline (reference sequence). V was cut by 4 bases and J by 3 bases, with 4 bases left in between. Here the CDR3 DNA reads TGTGCCAGCAGCTACCGCTACGAGCAGTACTTC. It translates to CASSYRYEQYF.

This chain links TRBV20-1 with TRBJ2-3; TRBD2 aligns across 9 bases. With 6 bases clipped from V and 2 bases from J, the junction kept 3 bases outside the gene matches. The CDR3 contains 13 residues. Per the germline V gene, CDR1 is DFQATT and CDR2 is SNEGSKA (reference sequence). CDR3 protein: CSALAGATDTQYF. The CDR3 DNA follows: TGCAGTGCCTTAGCGGGGGCCACAGATACGCAGTATTTT.

The chain links TRBV7-9 to TRBJ1-1; TRBD1 might be the D (5 bases). V was pared by 3 bases and J by 1 base, with 6 bases between. This CDR3 has 13 amino acids. Germline V CDR1 and CDR2: SEHNR, FQNEAQ (reference sequence). CDR3 amino acids: CASSFGGNTEAFF. For the CDR3, the DNA is TGTGCCAGCAGCTTTGGGGGGAACACTGAAGCTTTCTTT.

This clonotype is a singleton in its sample. The CDR3 DNA sequence: TGTGCCAGCAGCCCGCCGGGACAGACGTATGGCTACACCTTC. Residues: CASSPPGQTYGYTF. The chain has TRBV5-6 and TRBJ1-2; TRBD1 matches 7 bases. The CDR3 sequence is 14 residues long. Germline assignment: CDR1 SGHDT and CDR2 YYEEEE. J was trimmed by 5 bases and V by 4 bases; bases with no gene match: 8.

V gene TRBV6-2 or TRBV6-3 combines with J gene TRBJ2-1; 8 positions match TRBD2. V was clipped by 1 base and J by 6 bases; unmatched bases: 5. Looked up from germline, CDR1 is MNHEY and CDR2 is SVGEGT. This CDR3 is 15 amino acids long. CDR3 amino acids: CASSYFVLAVNEQFF. The CDR3 DNA follows: TGTGCCAGCAGTTACTTCGTACTAGCGGTCAATGAGCAGTTCTTC.

This chain connects TRBV19 to TRBJ1-1; D is ambiguous. CDR1 and CDR2 (germline): LNHDA, SQIVND (reference sequence). Trimming left V 8 bases short and J 7 bases short, with 11 bases between. This CDR3 is built from 11 residues. CDR3 sequence reads: CASRLKLEAFF. The CDR3 nucleotides read TGTGCCAGTCGACTTAAACTTGAAGCTTTCTTT.

This chain joins TRBV9 and TRBJ1-1, with 12 bases aligning to TRBD1. V lost 4 bases and J lost 4; bases outside the gene matches: 5. CDR1 and CDR2 from the germline V gene are SGDLS and YYNGEE. The CDR3 consists of 15 residues. The CDR3 bases are TGTGCCAGCAGCCACCCGGGACAGGGGGCCACTGAAGCTTTCTTT. Translated: CASSHPGQGATEAFF.

This chain uses TRBV19 with TRBJ1-2; possibly TRBD1 for D (5 bases). Germline CDR1 LNHDA, CDR2 SQIVND (reference sequence). The CDR3 runs 15 residues. The ends were cut back, 5 bases at V and 7 bases at J, with 20 bases in the middle. This CDR3 reads CASSPTGGTTPGYTF. In DNA, the CDR3 is TGTGCCAGTAGTCCCACGGGAGGGACTACCCCTGGCTACACCTTC.

This rearrangement joins TRBV12-3 or TRBV12-4 to TRBJ1-1; D unresolved. V was cut by 1 base and J by 6 bases, with 6 bases left in between. The CDR3 is 12 amino acids. The CDR3 sequence: CASSLGVAEAFF. CDR3 DNA sequence: TGTGCCAGCAGTTTAGGCGTCGCTGAAGCTTTCTTT.